Below are 9 T cell receptor beta chains sequenced from a single sample in a study of cytomegalovirus exposure and HLA in healthy donors. PCR primers comprised 60 Vbeta and 13 Jbeta primers. This table comes from immunoSEQ multiplex PCR, and its TCRdb copy is limited to in-frame clones, with some not included. This table holds some 90,000 clones, roughly 80% found once. Material for sequencing was PBMCs. Source of these receptors: a boy aged 10-17 years in good health and CMV-seronegative.

The chain carries TRBV18 and TRBJ1-1; TRBD1 is a possible D gene (5 bases). There are 17 residues in the CDR3. Germline V CDR1 and CDR2: KGHSH, LQKENI. The V gene lost 0 bases and the J gene lost 5 bases, with 19 bases spanning the gap. This chain's CDR3 is CASSPPSSLAGRTEAFF. CDR3 DNA: TGTGCCAGCTCACCACCGTCGTCTTTGGCAGGGAGGACTGAAGCTTTCTTT.

This clone is a singleton in its sample. Here the CDR3 DNA reads TGTGCCAGCAGCCACGGTGGAGGGGGCTTTCACTATGGCTACACCTTC. Translated: CASSHGGGGFHYGYTF. This chain connects TRBV7-8 to TRBJ1-2; 7 bases match TRBD1. J lost 3 bases, V lost 5 bases, and 12 bases had no gene match. This CDR3 is 16 amino acids long. Per germline, CDR1 SGHVS and CDR2 FQNEAQ.

This chain uses TRBV4-1 with TRBJ1-1; D is unclear. Per germline, CDR1 MGHRA and CDR2 YSYEKL. This CDR3 is 13 amino acids long. V lost 4 bases to trimming and J lost 5 bases, with 11 bases between them. CDR3 bases: TGCGCCAGCAGCCGCACGACGGGAACTGAAGCTTTCTTT. It is translated as CASSRTTGTEAFF.

The V call is TRBV2, the J call TRBJ2-2; 8 positions match TRBD2. Germline V gene lookup returns CDR1 SNHLY and CDR2 FYNNEI. J was trimmed by 1 base and V by 4 bases; bases with no gene match: 11. This CDR3 is 18 amino acids long. DNA of the CDR3: TGTGCCAGCAGTGGTTACCTTTTTAGCGGGAAGAACACCGGGGAGCTGTTTTTT. As protein: CASSGYLFSGKNTGELFF.

V gene TRBV7-9 combines with J gene TRBJ2-2; a possible D gene is TRBD2 (5 bases). Germline V CDR1 and CDR2: SEHNR, FQNEAQ (reference sequence). The CDR3 consists of 14 residues. Deletions cut 8 bases from V and 4 bases from J, with 14 bases between. In DNA form, the CDR3 reads TGTGCCAGCGCAGAGGCCCGGGGCACCGGGGAGCTGTTTTTT. This gives the protein CASAEARGTGELFF.

The rearrangement links TRBV19 to TRBJ2-7; 7 nucleotides align to TRBD1. Germline V gives CDR1 LNHDA, CDR2 SQIVND (reference sequence). V dropped 6 bases and J dropped 2; count of bases not matched to a gene: 7. The length of the CDR3 is 14 residues. The CDR3 region is CASSPPGGTYEQYF. CDR3 DNA sequence: TGTGCCAGTAGCCCCCCAGGGGGAACCTACGAGCAGTACTTC.

The V gene is TRBV28, the J gene TRBJ2-7; D might be TRBD2 (7 bases). The CDR3 sequence is 14 residues long. V shed 2 bases and J shed 4 bases, with 12 bases lying between them. Per germline, CDR1 MDHEN and CDR2 SYDVKM. The CDR3 DNA is TGTGCCAGCAGTTTAGGCGGGGGCTGGTACGAGCAGTACTTC. It specifies CASSLGGGWYEQYF.

The chain recombines TRBV10-1 with TRBJ2-7, with D possibly matching TRBD1 (5 bases). The germline CDR1 and CDR2 sequences are WNHNN and SYGVQD (reference sequence). This CDR3 comprises 15 residues. V lost 0 bases and J lost 3, with 12 bases in between. The CDR3 bases are TGCGCCAGCAGTGAGTCGAGTATAGGGGACTACGAGCAGTACTTC. It codes for CASSESSIGDYEQYF.

This clone has more than one count but fewer than ten. The J gene is TRBJ2-7, the V gene TRBV28; 7 nucleotides match TRBD2. The germline V gene encodes CDR1 MDHEN and CDR2 SYDVKM. The length of the CDR3 is 14 residues. J gave up 3 bases and V 2 bases, and 4 bases lay outside the gene matches. CDR3 amino acids: CASSLRTRGYEQYF. The CDR3 DNA sequence: TGTGCCAGCAGTTTAAGGACTAGAGGCTACGAGCAGTACTTC.